In this sample, the clone carrying this T cell receptor beta chain turned up a few times. Its antigen is still unknown. This entry belongs to a study of vaccination and CD4 T cells after COVID-19. Overall study: For post-vaccine samples, collection took place a median about 72 days after dose two, ranging from 14 to 241.

Germline CDR1 LNHDA, CDR2 SQIVND (reference sequence). V was cut by 6 bases and J by 2 bases, with 9 bases left in between. The CDR3 spans 13 residues. An Oncomine TCR Beta short-read assay was used to sequence the DNA from cultured CD4+ T cells. TCRdb re-analysed the PCR reads in MiXCR, keeping a single row per CDR3 protein. The sample has fewer than 8,500 distinct CDR3 sequences, roughly three quarters seen once. Treatment defined: roughly ten-day PBMC culture with coronavirus spike peptide pools or control peptides (ViraFEST assay). The chain is built from TRBV19 and TRBJ2-3; D perhaps matches TRBD2 (7 bases). The TCR sequence derives from a human donor who had recovered from COVID-19. Sequenced: CD4+ T cells from blood, cultured in vitro. The CDR3 bases are TGTGCCAGTAGGGGGGGGCCCACAGATACGCAGTATTTT. Translation: CASRGGPTDTQYF. Looking up the rest from reference TRBV19 and TRBJ2-3 gives the full variable domain: DGGITQSPKYLFRKEGQNVTLSCEQNLNHDAMYWYRQDPGQGLRLIYYSQIVNDFQKGDIAEGYSVSREKKESFPLTVTSAQKNPTAFYLCASRGGPTDTQYFGPGTRLTVL.